The text below deals with one TCR beta chain. The antigen is unknown. This record belongs to a study of regulatory T cells in long-lasting Graves disease. Study information: To qualify as persistent, Graves' disease required over 5 years of antithyroid drugs with positive TSH receptor antibodies.

Arm-PCR of CDR3 regions and iRepertoire HTBI primers were the basis on which TCR beta libraries were built. In the authors' workflow: Samples jointly harbored 62 TRBV and 12 to 15 TRBJ segments. From the multiplex PCR reads, TCRdb called clonotypes with MiXCR, one entry per CDR3 protein. The V and J calls come from TCRdb's annotation, not from the publication. There are 400,000 to 500,000 distinct CDR3 sequences in the sample; about 21% occur only once, and 14% lies in the top ten. Study-level points and caveats: TCR diversity was lower in persistent than newly diagnosed Graves' disease.

Time point described: persistent/refractory GD, antithyroid drugs over 5 years with positive TRAb. Generation of the TCR library employed RNA extracted from PBMCs. The guidelines of the American Thyroid Association were the basis for diagnosing Graves' disease. Trimming took 0 bases from V and 2 from J, leaving 10 bases between them. The CDR3 is 15 amino acids. CDR1 LGHNA and CDR2 YNFKEQ come from the germline V gene. This TCR came from a female donor with Graves disease. V is TRBV4-2 and J is TRBJ2-5; maybe TRBD2 (5 bases). The sequencing here drew on peripheral blood mononuclear cells (PBMCs), taken when the disease was refractory, from a patient treated with antithyroid drugs. The CDR3 protein is CASSQDREGQETQYF. CDR3 nucleotide sequence: TGTGCCAGCAGCCAAGATCGGGAAGGGCAAGAGACCCAGTACTTC.